A single T cell receptor beta chain is shown here with its context. Its antigen is unidentified. These data are taken from a study of T cell responses to AZD1222 COVID-19 vaccine. Clones were read by immunoSEQ multiplex PCR, and TCRdb kept only the in-frame ones, dropping some. The sample yields tens of thousands of clones, 75% to 95% seen once. The CDR3 runs to 16 residues. Trimming shortened V by 5 bases and J by 3 bases, and 16 bases separated the two germline ends. CDR1 is MRHNA, CDR2 SNTAGT, per germline. Findings of the study overall: Mostly white British, mostly female donors; authors suggested clonal diversity may be underestimated. When two AZD1222 doses had been given, Spike-specific TCR breadth and depth rose.

This receptor was identified in an adult in good health. The J gene is TRBJ2-2, the V gene TRBV6-4; no firm D call. Sequencing was performed on peripheral blood, taken on day 0 of MenACWY control vaccination. CDR3 protein: CASSHLVGTDTGELFF. CDR3 DNA: TGTGCCAGCAGTCACTTAGTGGGAACTGACACCGGGGAGCTGTTTTTT.